The source of this TCR beta chain is a study of T-cell reconstitution after alpha-beta-depleted transplantation in children. Unique molecular identifiers featured in how the TCRbeta library was prepared. TCRdb re-analysed the PCR reads in MiXCR, keeping a single row per CDR3 protein. The table includes about 830,000 distinct CDR3 sequences, about 16% detected once. This CDR3 spans 14 amino acids. V was pared by 8 bases and J by 4 bases, with 8 bases of the junction left unmatched. Germline V gives CDR1 MGHDK, CDR2 SYGVNS. In this sample, this clonotype turned up a few times. The input for sequencing was PBMCs, mostly from graft donor cells, taken 360 days after TCRalphabeta/CD19-depleted stem cell transplant. The TCR comes from a male patient aged 10-17 years who had a stem cell transplant for acute lymphoblastic leukemia, so the T cells may come from the graft donor. The chain links TRBV25-1 to TRBJ1-1; 9 bases agree with TRBD1. The CDR3 coding sequence is TGTGCCAGCGCAGCGACAGGGGGTGTCACTGAAGCTTTCTTT. Translation: CASAATGGVTEAFF.